Here is one TCR beta chain with its context. Its target is unknown. The sample comes from a study of T cell repertoires in cytomegalovirus infection. About the research overall: As its CMV epitopes, the study selected recently identified HLA-C-restricted and well-studied HLA-B-restricted targets. A matching HLA type, together with CMV infection, was signaled by public TCR beta signatures.

TCRdb re-called the reads through MiXCR, storing one row per CDR3 protein. The sample contains around 69,000 distinct CDR3 sequences, approximately 22% of which appear only once. Looked up from germline, CDR1 is LNHNV and CDR2 is YYDKDF (reference sequence). The CDR3 contains 15 residues. J gave up 6 bases and V 8 bases, and 13 bases lay outside the gene matches. Study observations and caveats: CMV carriers with the relevant HLA were identified by cumulative public TCR beta family frequency. Within the response measured ex vivo, HLA-C-restricted CMV-specific TCR beta clonotypes were dominant.

The J gene is TRBJ1-1, the V gene TRBV15; the match to TRBD1 covers 9 bases. This receptor was obtained from a human donor in good health (CMV status not recorded). Some clones in this sample may be carry-over from other donors' samples. This specimen was CD8+ T cells from cultured PBMCs, taken from culture after CMV antigen stimulation. CDR3 in amino acids: CATSTGGIDYAEAFF. The CDR3 region has the DNA TGTGCCACCTCGACAGGGGGGATAGACTACGCTGAAGCTTTCTTT. The full variable domain, with the rest looked up from reference TRBV15 and TRBJ1-1, is DAMVIQNPRYQVTQFGKPVTLSCSQTLNHNVMYWYQQKSSQAPKLLFHYYDKDFNNEADTPDNFQSRRPNTSFCFLDIRSPGLGDTAMYLCATSTGGIDYAEAFFGQGTRLTVV.